This T cell receptor (beta chain) was recorded in a study of blood T cell repertoires in COVID-19. About the study: Collection of acute and convalescent COVID-19 samples took place in the United States, Italy and Spain. T cells, B-cell-depleted T cells, or PBMCs supplied cDNA or gDNA.

Study processing details: Nucleated cell counts were estimated from reference gene primer amplification. Sequenced by immunoSEQ multiplex PCR; TCRdb stores in-frame clones only, minus some. Clone size and V and J calls were adopted from that table, with D and trimming inferred from the DNA. The sample lists some 100,000 clones; about four fifths were seen once. Sequences were obtained from peripheral blood. The TCR sequence derives from a man aged 45-65 years with active or convalescent COVID-19.

The CDR3 DNA reads as TGCGCCAGCAGCCCCAGAGTGACAGGGGATGTGCCCGGGGAGCTGTTTTTT. Amino acid sequence: CASSPRVTGDVPGELFF. The rearrangement links TRBV5-1 to TRBJ2-2; 8 positions match TRBD1. The V and J ends lost 4 bases and 6 bases, in that order; junction bases with no gene match: 14. From germline, CDR1 is SGHRS and CDR2 YFSETQ. The CDR3 sequence is 17 residues long.